A single sample is the source of the 16 T cell receptor beta chains below, sequenced in a study of blood T cell repertoires in COVID-19. Profiling relied on immunoSEQ multiplex PCR, and the TCRdb table lists in-frame clones only, not all of them. The sample holds around 260,000 clones; roughly 88% are singletons and the top ten take 0.7% to 1%. Sequenced sample: peripheral blood. The receptor source for this set is a human donor with COVID-19, enrolled during active disease. The donor label of this sample is uncertain.

CDR3 protein: CASSSGTGTSPLHF. CDR3 nucleotide sequence: TGTGCCAGCAGCTCCGGGACAGGGACGTCTCCCCTCCACTTT. The chain uses TRBV11-2 and TRBJ1-6, with 9 positions matching TRBD1. The CDR3 length is 14 residues. With V trimmed by 4 bases and J by 13 bases, 8 bases remained unmatched. In germline, CDR1 is SGHAT, CDR2 FQNNGV.

The chain is built from TRBV28 and TRBJ2-6, with D perhaps TRBD1 (5 bases). With 6 bases removed from V and 0 bases from J, the gap between germline ends came to 12 bases. CDR1 and CDR2 (germline): MDHEN, SYDVKM. CDR3 size: 16 residues. The CDR3 DNA follows: TGTGCCAGCAGAGACAGCGATCTCTCTGGGGCCAACGTCCTGACTTTC. Translating it yields CASRDSDLSGANVLTF.

J is TRBJ2-7 and V is TRBV5-1; 10 nucleotides agree with TRBD2. This CDR3 has 14 residues. The V segment lost 9 bases and the J segment 4 bases; nucleotides outside the gene matches: 10. The germline V gene has CDR1 SGHRS and CDR2 YFSETQ. The CDR3: CATSQTSGAYEQYF. The CDR3 DNA reads TGCGCCACCTCTCAAACTAGCGGGGCTTACGAGCAGTACTTC.

Worth noting for this clone: At the DNA level, this CDR3 is encoded by other sequences in the same sample as well. CDR3 residues: CASSLDRASTDTQYF. CDR3 nucleotide sequence: TGCGCCAGCAGCCTAGACAGGGCTAGCACAGATACGCAGTATTTT. The chain combines TRBV5-1 with TRBJ2-3; 7 bases are a match to TRBD1. J gave up 0 bases and V 4 bases, and 5 bases lay outside the gene matches. This CDR3 is 15 amino acids long. Germline values: CDR1 SGHRS, CDR2 YFSETQ.

This chain connects TRBV5-6 to TRBJ1-1; a possible D gene is TRBD1 (6 bases). The germline V and J ends were trimmed by 0 bases and 3 bases, with 9 bases remaining between them. In germline, CDR1 is SGHDT, CDR2 YYEEEE. This CDR3 contains 14 residues. Here the CDR3 DNA reads TGTGCCAGCAGCTTGGCGGGGGGCGACACTGAAGCTTTCTTT. Translating it yields CASSLAGGDTEAFF.

The chain carries TRBV3-1 (or the pseudogene TRBV3-2) and TRBJ2-1, with 7 bases identical to TRBD2. CDR1 and CDR2 (germline): LGHDT, YNNKEL (reference sequence). This CDR3 spans 17 amino acids. Trimming removed 0 bases from V and 0 bases from J; junction bases left unmatched: 5. The DNA of the CDR3 is TGTGCCAGCAGCCAAGATCTCGGCGGGAGCTCCTACAATGAGCAGTTCTTC. It specifies CASSQDLGGSSYNEQFF.

In DNA, the CDR3 is TGTGCCAGCAGCTACCGAGGGACAGGGAAGAATGAGCAGTTCTTC. Translation: CASSYRGTGKNEQFF. The chain uses TRBV7-2 and TRBJ2-1; TRBD1 matches 9 bases. CDR3 length: 15 amino acids. Germline CDR1 is SGHTA and CDR2 is FQGNSA. Trimming removed 4 bases from V and 7 bases from J; junction bases left unmatched: 8.

DNA for the CDR3: TGCGCCAGCAGCCCGGGTCCAGCGGGAGGGCCGGGCGAGCAGTACTTC. This encodes CASSPGPAGGPGEQYF. The chain recombines TRBV5-1 with TRBJ2-7, with TRBD2 matching over 10 bases. Germline CDR1 and CDR2: SGHRS and YFSETQ. The V gene end was trimmed by 4 bases and the J gene end by 6 bases; junction bases not matched to a gene: 13. The CDR3 consists of 16 residues.

This clone was seen only once. V is TRBV28 and J is TRBJ1-2, with 9 bases identical to TRBD1. CDR3 size: 14 residues. V was clipped by 6 bases and J by 3 bases; unmatched bases: 5. The germline gives CDR1 MDHEN, CDR2 SYDVKM. This CDR3 reads CASRLQGAYYGYTF. DNA of the CDR3: TGTGCCAGCAGACTACAGGGGGCGTACTATGGCTACACCTTC.

This clone was counted only a few times. This sequence joins TRBV7-3 and TRBJ2-3; 9 bases agree with TRBD2. This CDR3 has 16 residues. CDR1 and CDR2 (germline): SGHTA, FQGTGA. Losses at the gene ends were 2 bases for V and 2 bases for J; bases not matched to a gene: 5. This CDR3 is CASSLGTSRPTDTQYF. CDR3 bases: TGTGCCAGCAGCTTAGGGACTAGCCGACCCACAGATACGCAGTATTTT.

The chain links TRBV7-2 to TRBJ2-1; 10 bases are a match to TRBD2. J lost 7 bases, V lost 5 bases, and 11 bases had no gene match. Germline CDR1 SGHTA, CDR2 FQGNSA. The CDR3 is 16 amino acids. The CDR3 DNA sequence: TGTGCCAGCAGCCACCGGCTAGCGGGAGTAAGGAATGAGCAGTTCTTC. Amino acids: CASSHRLAGVRNEQFF.

V gene TRBV18 combines with J gene TRBJ1-3, with no clear D. CDR3 length: 16 residues. Germline values: CDR1 KGHSH, CDR2 LQKENI. Trimming stripped 3 bases from V and 2 bases from J, with 14 bases between. The CDR3 loop reads CASSPFVEGAGNTIYF. The DNA for the CDR3 is TGTGCCAGCTCACCCTTTGTGGAAGGAGCTGGAAACACCATATATTTT.

V gene TRBV5-6 combines with J gene TRBJ2-3; D is possibly TRBD2 (6 bases). The CDR3 is 15 residues long. The germline V gene has CDR1 SGHDT and CDR2 YYEEEE. Trimming took 0 bases from V and 2 from J, leaving 10 bases between them. CDR3: CASSLGGGTTDTQYF. In DNA, the CDR3 is TGTGCCAGCAGCTTGGGAGGAGGGACCACAGATACGCAGTATTTT.

The J gene is TRBJ2-2, the V gene TRBV18; the D gene is possibly TRBD1 (6 bases). Between the trimmed V and J ends, which lost 1 base and 4 bases, there was a span of 10 bases. CDR3 length: 15 amino acids. The germline gives CDR1 KGHSH, CDR2 LQKENI. The DNA of the CDR3 is TGTGCCAGCTCACCACAAACAGGGTTCACCGGGGAGCTGTTTTTT. Protein: CASSPQTGFTGELFF.

In the case of this clone: The sample contains more than one DNA sequence encoding this CDR3. The chain recombines TRBV11-2 with TRBJ1-2, with unresolved D. V was trimmed by 5 bases and J by 4 bases, leaving 8 bases between them. The CDR3 is 12 residues long. Germline V gene data show CDR1 as SGHAT and CDR2 as FQNNGV. The CDR3 nucleotides read TGTGCCAGCAGCCCCGGCGGCTATGGCTACACCTTC. This encodes CASSPGGYGYTF.

This chain uses TRBV27 with TRBJ2-7, with 11 bases identical to TRBD2. Germline values: CDR1 MNHEY, CDR2 SMNVEV (reference sequence). The CDR3 is 17 residues long. V was clipped by 1 base and J by 5 bases; unmatched bases: 10. The CDR3 DNA reads TGTGCCAGCAGTTTATACCCCGGGCTAGCGGGAGGTGACGAGCAGTACTTC. Protein product: CASSLYPGLAGGDEQYF.